A selection of T cell receptor beta chains follows, all from one sample in a study of identical twins. One entry per CDR3 protein results from TCRdb running MiXCR on the 5' RACE reads. Found here are some 440,000 distinct CDR3 sequences, 20% to 30% of them singletons; the top ten hold 2.9%. These same data were also listed under a study on T cells expressing NK-cell markers.

The sequencing sample was made of CD4+ T cells sorted from blood. The receptors were gathered from a woman aged 18 to 35 in good health. The CDR3 runs from the conserved cysteine through the conserved F or W. A D gene is named only where the DNA matches it firmly. Not all rows give a size; the values are once, few, many and, for expanded clones, a class.

J: TRBJ2-7
size: .
V: TRBV20-1
D: TRBD1
length: 16
CDR3: CSARGKQGQGSDEQYF
DNA: TGCAGTGCTAGAGGGAAACAGGGACAGGGATCCGACGAGCAGTACTTC

J: TRBJ2-1
size: .
V: TRBV7-8
D: .
length: 16
CDR3: CASSLQRVSSYNEQFF
DNA: TGTGCCAGCAGCTTACAACGGGTTAGCTCCTACAATGAGCAGTTCTTC

J: TRBJ1-1
size: .
V: TRBV5-1
D: .
length: 16
CDR3: CASSFAGTWMNTEAFF
DNA: TGCGCCAGCAGTTTCGCCGGGACATGGATGAACACTGAAGCTTTCTTT

J: TRBJ2-6
size: .
V: TRBV5-1
D: .
length: 19
CDR3: CASSSTGRDTWTGANVLTF
DNA: TGCGCCAGCAGCTCGACGGGGCGGGACACCTGGACTGGGGCCAACGTCCTGACTTTC

J: TRBJ1-2
size: .
V: TRBV20-1
D: .
length: 11
CDR3: CSANQPRGYTF
DNA: TGCAGTGCTAACCAACCCAGAGGCTACACCTTC

J: TRBJ2-7
size: .
V: TRBV20-1
D: .
length: 18
CDR3: CSARDQQGSYPVTYEQYF
DNA: TGCAGTGCTAGAGATCAGCAGGGGTCCTACCCGGTAACTTACGAGCAGTACTTC

J: TRBJ1-1
size: few
V: TRBV3-1
D: .
length: 14
CDR3: CASSRITPGTEAFF
DNA: TGTGCCAGCAGCCGCATTACTCCGGGCACTGAAGCTTTCTTT

J: TRBJ2-2
size: .
V: TRBV6-1
D: .
length: 13
CDR3: CASSDDAGGELFF
DNA: TGTGCCAGCAGTGACGACGCCGGAGGGGAGCTGTTTTTT

J: TRBJ2-3
size: few
V: TRBV12-3/TRBV12-4
D: .
length: 15
CDR3: CASSSEGWHGDTQYF
DNA: TGTGCCAGCAGTTCCGAAGGGTGGCATGGAGATACGCAGTATTTT

J: TRBJ2-7
size: few
V: TRBV25-1
D: TRBD2
length: 17
CDR3: CASSESGGRARRGEQYF
DNA: TGTGCCAGCAGTGAAAGTGGCGGGAGGGCCCGACGGGGCGAGCAGTACTTC

J: TRBJ2-7
size: .
V: TRBV20-1
D: TRBD1
length: 17
CDR3: CSASNLGGRAFHYEQYF
DNA: TGCAGTGCTAGTAACCTAGGGGGCAGGGCGTTTCACTACGAGCAGTACTTC

J: TRBJ1-5
size: many
V: TRBV12-3/TRBV12-4
D: TRBD1
length: 13
CDR3: CASSRQGGQPQHF
DNA: TGTGCCAGCAGTAGACAGGGCGGTCAGCCCCAGCATTTT

J: TRBJ2-1
size: few
V: TRBV5-1
D: .
length: 15
CDR3: CASSLRADSYNEQFF
DNA: TGCGCCAGCAGCTTACGAGCTGACTCCTACAATGAGCAGTTCTTC

J: TRBJ2-5
size: .
V: TRBV11-1
D: .
length: 14
CDR3: CASSGRVRGETQYF
DNA: TGTGCCAGCAGCGGCCGGGTCCGGGGAGAGACCCAGTACTTC

J: TRBJ1-1
size: .
V: TRBV19
D: .
length: 13
CDR3: CASSIRRVSEAFF
DNA: TGTGCCAGTAGTATACGGCGAGTAAGTGAAGCTTTCTTT

J: TRBJ1-3
size: .
V: TRBV5-1
D: TRBD1
length: 14
CDR3: CASSSGQGRDTIYF
DNA: TGCGCCAGCAGCTCAGGACAGGGACGGGACACCATATATTTT

J: TRBJ2-1
size: few
V: TRBV6-2/TRBV6-3
D: .
length: 14
CDR3: CASRARGVRGEQFF
DNA: TGTGCCAGCAGGGCGAGGGGGGTGCGGGGTGAGCAGTTCTTC

J: TRBJ2-5
size: few
V: TRBV29-1
D: .
length: 13
CDR3: CSVGGGLQETQYF
DNA: TGCAGCGTTGGCGGTGGATTGCAAGAGACCCAGTACTTC

J: TRBJ2-5
size: .
V: TRBV29-1
D: .
length: 12
CDR3: CSAARSQETQYF
DNA: TGCAGCGCTGCACGCAGCCAAGAGACCCAGTACTTC

J: TRBJ1-1
size: few
V: TRBV6-2/TRBV6-3
D: .
length: 11
CDR3: CASLENTEAFF
DNA: TGTGCCAGCCTGGAGAACACTGAAGCTTTCTTT

J: TRBJ1-3
size: few
V: TRBV18
D: .
length: 15
CDR3: CASSPSPPPGNTIYF
DNA: TGTGCCAGCTCCCCCAGCCCGCCTCCTGGAAACACCATATATTTT

J: TRBJ2-7
size: few
V: TRBV20-1
D: TRBD1
length: 14
CDR3: CSASKGQGLYEQYF
DNA: TGCAGTGCTAGTAAGGGACAGGGACTTTATGAGCAGTACTTC

J: TRBJ1-2
size: many
V: TRBV12-3/TRBV12-4
D: TRBD1
length: 14
CDR3: CASRVPGQGYGYTF
DNA: TGTGCCAGCAGGGTCCCGGGACAGGGTTATGGCTACACCTTC

J: TRBJ2-5
size: many
V: TRBV11-2
D: .
length: 13
CDR3: CASSRDLQETQYF
DNA: TGTGCCAGCAGCCGGGACCTCCAAGAGACCCAGTACTTC

J: TRBJ2-7
size: .
V: TRBV20-1
D: .
length: 13
CDR3: CSASGTGAYEQYF
DNA: TGCAGTGCTAGTGGGACGGGAGCCTACGAGCAGTACTTC

J: TRBJ2-4
size: .
V: TRBV12-3/TRBV12-4
D: .
length: 13
CDR3: CASSLIQLNIQYF
DNA: TGTGCCAGCAGTTTAATACAGCTAAACATTCAGTACTTC

J: TRBJ1-6
size: few
V: TRBV7-9
D: .
length: 14
CDR3: CASSPQGAISPLHF
DNA: TGTGCCAGCAGTCCACAGGGCGCAATATCACCCCTCCACTTT

J: TRBJ2-3
size: .
V: TRBV20-1
D: .
length: 12
CDR3: CSARSATDTQYF
DNA: TGCAGTGCTAGATCGGCCACAGATACGCAGTATTTT

J: TRBJ2-3
size: few
V: TRBV9
D: TRBD2
length: 19
CDR3: CASSVAPWRGGRDEDTQYF
DNA: TGTGCCAGCAGCGTAGCTCCTTGGCGGGGGGGCCGAGATGAGGATACGCAGTATTTT

J: TRBJ1-4
size: few
V: TRBV20-1
D: TRBD1
length: 13
CDR3: CSARTQGWEKLFF
DNA: TGCAGTGCTAGGACACAGGGGTGGGAAAAACTGTTTTTT

J: TRBJ2-7
size: few
V: TRBV7-9
D: TRBD2
length: 17
CDR3: CASSLLWSVGGPYEQYF
DNA: TGTGCCAGCAGCTTACTTTGGAGCGTGGGAGGGCCCTACGAGCAGTACTTC

J: TRBJ2-3
size: few
V: TRBV7-8
D: .
length: 14
CDR3: CASSLWWSTDTQYF
DNA: TGTGCCAGCAGCTTATGGTGGAGCACAGATACGCAGTATTTT

J: TRBJ2-7
size: many
V: TRBV18
D: .
length: 11
CDR3: CASSEGYEQYF
DNA: TGCGCCAGCAGTGAGGGCTACGAGCAGTACTTC